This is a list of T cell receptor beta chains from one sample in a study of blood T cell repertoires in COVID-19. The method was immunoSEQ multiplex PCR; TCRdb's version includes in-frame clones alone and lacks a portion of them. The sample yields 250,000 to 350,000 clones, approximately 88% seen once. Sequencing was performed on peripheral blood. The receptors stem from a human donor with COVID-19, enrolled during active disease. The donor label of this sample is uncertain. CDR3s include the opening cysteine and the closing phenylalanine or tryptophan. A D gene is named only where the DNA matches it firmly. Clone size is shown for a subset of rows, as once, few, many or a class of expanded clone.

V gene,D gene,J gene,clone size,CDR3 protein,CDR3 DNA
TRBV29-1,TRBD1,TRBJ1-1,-,CSVGTGALTGPEAFF,TGCAGCGTTGGGACAGGGGCCCTCACGGGTCCTGAAGCTTTCTTT
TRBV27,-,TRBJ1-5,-,CASSLSRLGDQPQHF,TGTGCCAGCAGTTTATCGCGTCTTGGAGATCAGCCCCAGCATTTT
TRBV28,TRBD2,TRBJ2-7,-,CASSRAGGPYEQYF,TGTGCCAGCAGCCGAGCGGGAGGCCCCTACGAGCAGTACTTC
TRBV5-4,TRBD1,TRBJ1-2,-,CASSLVGPGGARGYTF,TGTGCCAGCAGCTTGGTTGGGCCAGGGGGCGCGAGAGGCTACACCTTC
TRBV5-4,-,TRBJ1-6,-,CASSLAGYNSPLHF,TGTGCCAGCAGCTTGGCAGGGTACAATTCACCCCTCCACTTT
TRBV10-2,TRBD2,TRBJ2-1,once,CASLGGNEQFF,TGCGCCAGCCTCGGGGGGAATGAGCAGTTCTTC
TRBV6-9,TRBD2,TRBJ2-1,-,CASSYSRREGNNEQFF,TGTGCCAGCAGTTATTCAAGGCGGGAGGGCAACAATGAGCAGTTCTTC
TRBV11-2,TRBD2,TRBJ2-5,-,CASSPGTSPETQYF,TGTGCCAGCAGCCCCGGGACTAGCCCAGAGACCCAGTACTTC
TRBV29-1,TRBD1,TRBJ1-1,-,CSVRQGDTEAFF,TGCAGCGTTCGGCAGGGGGACACTGAAGCTTTCTTT
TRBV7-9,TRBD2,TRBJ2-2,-,CASSLLAGETVRELFF,TGTGCCAGCAGCTTACTAGCGGGAGAAACAGTCAGGGAGCTGTTTTTT
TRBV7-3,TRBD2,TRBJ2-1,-,CASSFSGLPNNEQFF,TGTGCCAGCAGCTTCTCGGGACTACCGAACAATGAGCAGTTCTTC
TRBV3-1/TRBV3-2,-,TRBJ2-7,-,CASSSRRVQYF,TGTGCCAGCAGCTCGAGGCGGGTGCAGTACTTC
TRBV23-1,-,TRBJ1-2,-,CASRNQTDSSFYGYTF,TGCGCCAGCAGGAACCAAACGGACAGTTCCTTCTATGGCTACACCTTC
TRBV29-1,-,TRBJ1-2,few,CSGYTGPGGYTF,TGCAGCGGATACACAGGGCCGGGGGGCTACACCTTC
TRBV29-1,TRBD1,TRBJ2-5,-,CSVGQGQETQYF,TGCAGCGTGGGACAGGGACAAGAGACCCAGTACTTC
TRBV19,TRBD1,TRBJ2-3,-,CASSTRTGWDTDTQYF,TGTGCCAGTAGTACACGGACAGGGTGGGACACAGATACGCAGTATTTT
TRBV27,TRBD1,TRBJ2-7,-,CASSSFLDRGLEQYF,TGTGCCAGCAGTTCCTTCCTCGACAGGGGGCTCGAGCAGTACTTC
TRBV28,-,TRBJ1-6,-,CASSSNLDTSPLHF,TGTGCCAGCAGTTCAAACCTGGACACCTCACCCCTCCACTTT
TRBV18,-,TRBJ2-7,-,CASSPPNRPTGHLTYEQYF,TGTGCCAGCTCACCACCGAATCGCCCCACTGGACACCTGACCTACGAGCAGTACTTC
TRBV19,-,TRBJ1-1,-,CASSLDPTVSTEAFF,TGTGCCAGTAGTTTAGACCCTACGGTTTCCACTGAAGCTTTCTTT
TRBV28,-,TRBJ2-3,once,CASSGGTVTDTQYF,TGTGCCAGCAGTGGCGGGACAGTCACAGATACGCAGTATTTT
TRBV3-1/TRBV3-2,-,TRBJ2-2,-,CASRIGGTGELFF,TGTGCCAGCAGGATAGGGGGAACCGGGGAGCTGTTTTTT
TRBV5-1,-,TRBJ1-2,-,CASSSGGGRGNYGYTF,TGCGCCAGCAGCTCGGGCGGGGGTCGTGGGAACTATGGCTACACCTTC
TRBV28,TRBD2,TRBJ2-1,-,CASSGASGRNEQFF,TGTGCCAGCAGTGGGGCTAGCGGTCGGAATGAGCAGTTCTTC
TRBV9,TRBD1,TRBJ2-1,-,CASSVAGQGGNEQFF,TGTGCCAGCAGCGTAGCCGGACAGGGGGGCAATGAGCAGTTCTTC
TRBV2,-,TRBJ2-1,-,CASSESGDNEQFF,TGTGCCAGCAGTGAATCAGGGGACAATGAGCAGTTCTTC
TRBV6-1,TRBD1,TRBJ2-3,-,CASSEGQGKPSGTDTQYF,TGTGCCAGCAGTGAGGGACAGGGCAAACCTTCTGGCACAGATACGCAGTATTTT
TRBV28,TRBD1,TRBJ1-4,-,CASSKQGRTGNEKLFF,TGTGCCAGCAGCAAACAGGGGCGGACGGGTAATGAAAAACTGTTTTTT
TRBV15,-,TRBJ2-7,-,CATSRDRTDYEQYF,TGTGCCACCAGCAGAGACAGGACAGACTACGAGCAGTACTTC
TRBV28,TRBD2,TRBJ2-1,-,CASSIAGGPAYNEQFF,TGTGCCAGCAGTATAGCGGGAGGGCCGGCCTACAATGAGCAGTTCTTC
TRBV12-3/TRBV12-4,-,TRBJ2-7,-,CASSLTATYEQYF,TGTGCCAGCAGCCTGACTGCGACCTACGAGCAGTACTTC
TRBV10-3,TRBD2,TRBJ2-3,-,CAIQASGGGTDTQYF,TGTGCCATCCAGGCTAGCGGGGGGGGGACAGATACGCAGTATTTT
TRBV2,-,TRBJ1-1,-,CASSEVQGGDAFF,TGTGCCAGCAGTGAAGTCCAGGGCGGGGACGCTTTCTTT
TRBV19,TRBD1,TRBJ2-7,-,CASSLSDRGGEQYF,TGTGCCAGTAGTCTCTCGGACAGGGGAGGGGAGCAGTACTTC
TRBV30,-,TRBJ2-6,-,CAWTGRGANVLTF,TGTGCCTGGACAGGTCGTGGGGCCAACGTCCTGACTTTC
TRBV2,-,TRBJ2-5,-,CASSAPVEETQYF,TGTGCCAGCAGTGCACCAGTGGAAGAGACCCAGTACTTC
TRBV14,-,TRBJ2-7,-,CASSQRTGNYEQYF,TGTGCCAGCAGCCAACGCACAGGGAACTACGAGCAGTACTTC
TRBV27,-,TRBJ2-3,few,CASGGVGGTQYF,TGTGCCAGCGGGGGTGTGGGAGGTACGCAGTATTTT
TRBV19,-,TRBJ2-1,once,CASSIDRPPVFNEQFF,TGTGCCAGTAGTATAGATCGCCCTCCAGTTTTCAATGAGCAGTTCTTC
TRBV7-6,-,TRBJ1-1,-,CASSLLQGQNTEAFF,TGTGCCAGCAGCTTGCTACAGGGACAGAACACTGAAGCTTTCTTT
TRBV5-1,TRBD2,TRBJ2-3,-,CASSLGLAGGRSTDTQYF,TGCGCCAGCAGCTTGGGTCTAGCGGGAGGGCGTAGCACAGATACGCAGTATTTT
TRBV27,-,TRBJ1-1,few,CASSLSRVDPEAFF,TGTGCCAGCAGTTTGTCCAGGGTTGACCCAGAAGCTTTCTTT
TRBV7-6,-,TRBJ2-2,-,CASSGRDSGTGELFF,TGTGCCAGCAGCGGCCGGGACTCGGGGACCGGGGAGCTGTTTTTT
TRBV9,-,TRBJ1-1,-,CASSFTGSTEAFF,TGTGCCAGCAGCTTTACAGGGAGTACTGAAGCTTTCTTT
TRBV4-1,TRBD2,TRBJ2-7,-,CASSQESSGRSPSYEQYF,TGCGCCAGCAGCCAAGAGTCTAGCGGGAGATCCCCCTCCTACGAGCAGTACTTC
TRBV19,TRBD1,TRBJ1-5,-,CASSIKGTGYQPQHF,TGTGCCAGTAGTATAAAGGGGACAGGATACCAGCCCCAGCATTTT
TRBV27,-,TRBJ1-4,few,CASNDQGPNEKLFF,TGTGCCAGCAATGACCAGGGCCCTAATGAAAAACTGTTTTTT
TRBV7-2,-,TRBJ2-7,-,CASSPRDTSYEQYF,TGTGCCAGCAGTCCCCGGGACACATCCTACGAGCAGTACTTC
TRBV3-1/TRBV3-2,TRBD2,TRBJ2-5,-,CASSPTSGRVWGSEETQYF,TGTGCCAGCAGCCCGACTAGCGGGAGGGTGTGGGGATCGGAGGAGACCCAGTACTTC
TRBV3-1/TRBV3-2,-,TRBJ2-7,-,CASSQDIFQGIYEQYF,TGTGCCAGCAGCCAAGATATCTTTCAGGGAATCTACGAGCAGTACTTC
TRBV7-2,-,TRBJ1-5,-,CASSPGSGAKQPQHF,TGTGCCAGCAGCCCCGGAAGCGGCGCGAAACAGCCCCAGCATTTT
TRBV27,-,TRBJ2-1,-,CASSLSARGKEQFF,TGTGCCAGCAGTTTATCAGCGAGGGGGAAGGAGCAGTTCTTC
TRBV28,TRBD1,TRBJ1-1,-,CASSSPTGANTEAFF,TGTGCCAGCAGTTCCCCGACAGGGGCGAACACTGAAGCTTTCTTT